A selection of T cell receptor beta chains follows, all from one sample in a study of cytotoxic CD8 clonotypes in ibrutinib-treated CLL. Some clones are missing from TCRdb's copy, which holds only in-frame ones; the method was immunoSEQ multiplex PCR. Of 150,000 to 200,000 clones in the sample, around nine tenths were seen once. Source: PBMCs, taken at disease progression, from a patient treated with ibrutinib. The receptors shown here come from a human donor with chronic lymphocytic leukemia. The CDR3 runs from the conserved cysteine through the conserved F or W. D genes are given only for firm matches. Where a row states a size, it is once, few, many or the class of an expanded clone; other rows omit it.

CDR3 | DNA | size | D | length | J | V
CASSLEVRAETQYF | TGCGCCAGCAGCTTGGAAGTGAGGGCGGAGACCCAGTACTTC | once | - | 14 | TRBJ2-5 | TRBV5-1
CASSLEREPHNEQFF | TGTGCCAGCAGCTTGGAACGGGAGCCCCACAATGAGCAGTTCTTC | few | - | 15 | TRBJ2-1 | TRBV5-8
CASTLPQGRVGTGELFF | TGTGCCAGCACCCTCCCACAGGGGAGGGTTGGCACCGGGGAGCTGTTTTTT | - | - | 17 | TRBJ2-2 | TRBV5-5
CATLRPAPGQYF | TGTGCCACGCTACGACCGGCTCCCGGGCAGTACTTC | - | - | 12 | TRBJ2-5 | TRBV10-3
CASSPGGEGWRTEAFF | TGTGCCAGCAGTCCCGGGGGGGAGGGCTGGAGGACTGAAGCTTTCTTT | - | - | 16 | TRBJ1-1 | TRBV25-1
CASNARRGSWDEQFF | TGCGCCAGCAACGCCCGCCGCGGGAGCTGGGATGAGCAGTTCTTC | - | TRBD2 | 15 | TRBJ2-1 | TRBV5-1
CASSRDPNTYEQYF | TGTGCCAGCAGCAGAGACCCAAATACCTACGAGCAGTACTTC | - | - | 14 | TRBJ2-7 | TRBV6-5
CATSRGTTTYEQYF | TGTGCCACCAGCAGAGGGACAACTACCTACGAGCAGTACTTC | - | - | 14 | TRBJ2-7 | TRBV15
CASSLDGGLNNEQFF | TGTGCCAGCAGCTTAGACGGGGGCCTTAACAATGAGCAGTTCTTC | once | - | 15 | TRBJ2-1 | TRBV7-2
CASTRLGVATNEKLFF | TGTGCCAGTACCCGCCTCGGGGTTGCAACTAATGAAAAACTGTTTTTT | few | - | 16 | TRBJ1-4 | TRBV19
CAWSGGGPRFF | TGTGCCTGGAGTGGTGGCGGGCCCCGGTTCTTC | - | - | 11 | TRBJ2-1 | TRBV30
CSARSNRDRGRLKYGYTF | TGCAGCGCCCGCTCTAATCGGGACAGGGGGCGTCTGAAGTATGGCTACACCTTC | once | TRBD1 | 18 | TRBJ1-2 | TRBV29-1
CATSRGQGWGNQPQHF | TGTGCCACCAGCAGAGGACAGGGTTGGGGCAATCAGCCCCAGCATTTT | - | TRBD1 | 16 | TRBJ1-5 | TRBV15
CASSVTGTENTEAFF | TGTGCCAGCAGCGTGACCGGGACAGAGAACACTGAAGCTTTCTTT | - | TRBD1 | 15 | TRBJ1-1 | TRBV4-2
CASSPGPRRNTEAFF | TGTGCCAGCAGCCCCGGTCCTAGACGGAACACTGAAGCTTTCTTT | - | - | 15 | TRBJ1-1 | TRBV7-2
CASSVGASGQETQYF | TGTGCCAGCAGCGTAGGAGCTAGCGGGCAAGAGACCCAGTACTTC | - | TRBD2 | 15 | TRBJ2-5 | TRBV9
CASRTVNTEAFF | TGTGCCAGCAGGACAGTGAACACTGAAGCTTTCTTT | - | - | 12 | TRBJ1-1 | TRBV6-1
CASSLALFGANTEAFF | TGCGCCAGCAGCTTGGCCTTGTTCGGGGCTAACACTGAAGCTTTCTTT | - | - | 16 | TRBJ1-1 | TRBV5-1
CASSLGSGSAYEQYF | TGCGCCAGCAGCTTGGGGAGCGGGAGTGCCTACGAGCAGTACTTC | - | TRBD2 | 15 | TRBJ2-7 | TRBV5-1
CASRSLEGWGTEAFF | TGTGCCAGCAGATCCCTAGAAGGTTGGGGAACTGAAGCTTTCTTT | - | - | 15 | TRBJ1-1 | TRBV6-1
CASSPLDSTQETQYF | TGCGCCAGCAGCCCTCTGGACTCCACTCAAGAGACCCAGTACTTC | - | - | 15 | TRBJ2-5 | TRBV4-3
CASSQELTGELFF | TGTGCCAGCAGCCAAGAATTGACCGGGGAGCTGTTTTTT | - | - | 13 | TRBJ2-2 | TRBV14
CASSHSGRDDNYGYTF | TGCGCCAGCAGCCACTCCGGCAGGGATGATAACTATGGCTACACCTTC | - | - | 16 | TRBJ1-2 | TRBV5-1
CASSLAGRGREFF | TGTGCCAGCAGCTTAGCGGGCAGGGGGCGGGAGTTCTTC | - | TRBD1 | 13 | TRBJ2-1 | TRBV7-8
CASSPRGLTEAFF | TGTGCCAGCAGTCCGCGGGGATTGACTGAAGCTTTCTTT | - | - | 13 | TRBJ1-1 | TRBV6-6
CASSSHSGRAYEQYF | TGTGCCAGCAGTTCGCATAGCGGGAGGGCCTACGAGCAGTACTTC | - | TRBD2 | 15 | TRBJ2-7 | TRBV28
CARSPRGTGYNEQYF | TGTGCCAGAAGTCCACGGGGGACAGGGTATAACGAGCAGTACTTC | - | TRBD1 | 15 | TRBJ2-7 | TRBV5-3
CSAGIRGGGSFLRMNTEAFF | TGCAGCGCCGGGATCCGAGGGGGTGGCAGTTTTCTACGCATGAACACTGAAGCTTTCTTT | - | - | 20 | TRBJ1-1 | TRBV29-1
CASLDPPTDTQYF | TGTGCCAGCCTCGATCCTCCCACAGATACGCAGTATTTT | few | - | 13 | TRBJ2-3 | TRBV19
CASSLPGFGYTF | TGTGCCAGCAGCCTCCCAGGGTTTGGCTACACCTTC | - | - | 12 | TRBJ1-2 | TRBV7-8
CASSQDSGPRETQYF | TGCGCCAGCAGCCAAGATTCGGGGCCGAGGGAGACCCAGTACTTC | - | - | 15 | TRBJ2-5 | TRBV4-3
CASSIGDASNEQFF | TGTGCCAGTAGTATAGGTGATGCATCCAATGAGCAGTTCTTC | - | - | 14 | TRBJ2-1 | TRBV19
CASSLAQGAPNEKLFF | TGTGCCAGCAGCTTAGCCCAGGGGGCTCCTAATGAAAAACTGTTTTTT | - | TRBD1 | 16 | TRBJ1-4 | TRBV7-9
CASSFSGSINEQYF | TGTGCCAGCAGCTTTAGCGGGAGTATTAACGAGCAGTACTTC | once | TRBD2 | 14 | TRBJ2-7 | TRBV7-9
CASTITGPNTEAFF | TGTGCCAGCACCATAACAGGACCGAACACTGAAGCTTTCTTT | once | - | 14 | TRBJ1-1 | TRBV28
CASSSLLAGGVGYTQYF | TGTGCCAGCAGCTCCCTACTAGCGGGAGGGGTCGGATATACGCAGTATTTT | - | TRBD2 | 17 | TRBJ2-3 | TRBV7-2